A selection of T cell receptor beta chains follows, all from one sample in a study of blood T cell repertoires in COVID-19. Sequencing used immunoSEQ multiplex PCR; TCRdb keeps in-frame clones, though not all of them. Of about 40,000 clones in the sample, 70% to 90% were seen once. Sample: peripheral blood. The receptors derive from a man aged 55-75 years with active COVID-19. Both conserved end residues are part of each CDR3. The D gene is left open where the match is weak. Not every row has a clone size; where given, it reads once, few, many or a size class.

J: TRBJ2-1; size: .; D: TRBD2; V: TRBV6-1; CDR3: CASREGRLAGGPFLNEQFF; DNA: TGTGCCAGCAGGGAAGGACGACTAGCGGGAGGGCCTTTTCTCAATGAGCAGTTCTTC
J: TRBJ1-2; size: .; D: .; V: TRBV28; CDR3: CASSLSAGLSYGYTF; DNA: TGTGCCAGCAGTTTAAGCGCGGGACTTAGCTATGGCTACACCTTC
J: TRBJ1-3; size: .; D: .; V: TRBV18; CDR3: CASSPPTGGAGNTIYF; DNA: TGTGCCAGCTCACCACCAACTGGGGGCGCCGGAAACACCATATATTTT
J: TRBJ2-5; size: .; D: .; V: TRBV21-1; CDR3: CATTQGPRSYQETQYF; DNA: TGTGCCACCACACAGGGGCCTAGGTCCTACCAAGAGACCCAGTACTTC
J: TRBJ2-7; size: few; D: .; V: TRBV4-3; CDR3: CASSHTEGPRVDYPYEQYF; DNA: TGCGCCAGCAGCCACACCGAAGGGCCAAGGGTGGACTACCCCTACGAGCAGTACTTC
J: TRBJ2-7; size: .; D: TRBD2; V: TRBV5-1; CDR3: CASSLALADNYEQYF; DNA: TGCGCCAGCAGCTTGGCCCTAGCGGATAACTACGAGCAGTACTTC
J: TRBJ2-3; size: .; D: .; V: TRBV7-2; CDR3: CASSLGQGYSTDTQYF; DNA: TGTGCCAGCAGCTTAGGTCAGGGGTACAGCACAGATACGCAGTATTTT
J: TRBJ2-2; size: .; D: .; V: TRBV29-1; CDR3: CSVEQGTANTGELFF; DNA: TGCAGCGTTGAACAGGGGACCGCGAACACCGGGGAGCTGTTTTTT
J: TRBJ2-3; size: .; D: .; V: TRBV18; CDR3: CASSPASRSSTDTQYF; DNA: TGTGCCAGCTCACCAGCTAGCCGTTCTAGCACAGATACGCAGTATTTT
J: TRBJ2-7; size: few; D: TRBD2; V: TRBV28; CDR3: CASRGTSLNEQYF; DNA: TGTGCCAGCCGTGGGACTAGTTTGAACGAGCAGTACTTC
J: TRBJ1-5; size: .; D: .; V: TRBV6-4; CDR3: CASSEESNQPQHF; DNA: TGTGCCAGCAGTGAAGAGAGCAATCAGCCCCAGCATTTT
J: TRBJ1-2; size: .; D: TRBD1; V: TRBV12-3/TRBV12-4; CDR3: CASSVQGNYGYTF; DNA: TGTGCCAGCAGTGTACAGGGGAACTATGGCTACACCTTC
J: TRBJ1-1; size: .; D: .; V: TRBV19; CDR3: CASSSRYTEAFF; DNA: TGTGCCAGTAGTAGCAGATACACTGAAGCTTTCTTT
J: TRBJ2-2; size: .; D: TRBD1; V: TRBV10-3; CDR3: CAIRGTGTVGTGELFF; DNA: TGTGCCATCAGAGGTACCGGGACAGTTGGCACCGGGGAGCTGTTTTTT
J: TRBJ2-3; size: .; D: .; V: TRBV20-1; CDR3: CSARTDTQYF; DNA: TGCAGTGCGCGGACAGATACGCAGTATTTT
J: TRBJ2-7; size: .; D: .; V: TRBV19; CDR3: CASSIDTMNYEQYF; DNA: TGTGCCAGTAGTATAGACACAATGAACTACGAGCAGTACTTC
J: TRBJ1-5; size: .; D: TRBD1; V: TRBV6-2/TRBV6-3; CDR3: CASSRQGRNQPQHF; DNA: TGTGCCAGCAGCCGACAGGGACGCAATCAGCCCCAGCATTTT
J: TRBJ2-1; size: .; D: .; V: TRBV9; CDR3: CASSALGGSYNEQFF; DNA: TGTGCCAGCAGCGCCTTAGGAGGGTCCTACAATGAGCAGTTCTTC
J: TRBJ1-1; size: .; D: TRBD1; V: TRBV6-5; CDR3: CASRGTGNTEAFF; DNA: TGTGCCAGCAGAGGGACAGGGAACACTGAAGCTTTCTTT
J: TRBJ2-7; size: .; D: TRBD2; V: TRBV9; CDR3: CASSRGLAGVYEQYF; DNA: TGTGCCAGCAGCCGGGGGCTAGCGGGAGTCTACGAGCAGTACTTC
J: TRBJ2-7; size: .; D: TRBD1; V: TRBV18; CDR3: CASSPGTGTSEEQYF; DNA: TGTGCCAGCTCACCCGGGACAGGGACTTCGGAGGAGCAGTACTTC
J: TRBJ2-5; size: .; D: TRBD2; V: TRBV5-1; CDR3: CASSLMREGKRETQYF; DNA: TGCGCCAGCAGCTTGATGAGGGAGGGAAAAAGAGAGACCCAGTACTTC
J: TRBJ2-7; size: .; D: .; V: TRBV19; CDR3: CASRPGHGGREQYF; DNA: TGTGCCAGTAGGCCGGGACACGGTGGCCGCGAGCAGTACTTC
J: TRBJ2-7; size: .; D: .; V: TRBV21-1; CDR3: CASSRSGTGSSYEQYF; DNA: TGTGCCAGCAGCAGATCCGGGACAGGGAGCTCCTACGAGCAGTACTTC
J: TRBJ2-1; size: .; D: .; V: TRBV5-1; CDR3: CASSGAGSYNEQFF; DNA: TGCGCCAGCAGTGGGGCGGGATCCTACAATGAGCAGTTCTTC
J: TRBJ2-2; size: .; D: TRBD1; V: TRBV9; CDR3: CASSGTGVNTGELFF; DNA: TGTGCCAGCAGCGGTACAGGGGTAAACACCGGGGAGCTGTTTTTT
J: TRBJ2-7; size: .; D: .; V: TRBV2; CDR3: CASSAGIAYSSYEQYF; DNA: TGTGCCAGCAGTGCGGGAATAGCGTACAGCTCCTACGAGCAGTACTTC
J: TRBJ1-6; size: .; D: .; V: TRBV14; CDR3: CASSRHRDNSPLHF; DNA: TGTGCCAGCAGCCGGCATCGGGATAATTCACCCCTCCACTTT
J: TRBJ2-1; size: .; D: .; V: TRBV7-2; CDR3: CASSTRVVPEQFF; DNA: TGTGCCAGCAGCACGCGGGTAGTCCCTGAGCAGTTCTTC
J: TRBJ1-1; size: once; D: .; V: TRBV7-9; CDR3: CASSWGRTEAFF; DNA: TGTGCCAGCAGCTGGGGGCGGACTGAAGCTTTCTTT
J: TRBJ2-7; size: .; D: TRBD2; V: TRBV9; CDR3: CASSAGTSGNYEQYF; DNA: TGTGCCAGCAGCGCGGGGACTAGCGGGAACTACGAGCAGTACTTC
J: TRBJ2-1; size: .; D: .; V: TRBV21-1; CDR3: CASRERLASSYNEQFF; DNA: TGTGCCAGCAGAGAAAGGCTAGCGAGCTCCTACAATGAGCAGTTCTTC
J: TRBJ2-7; size: .; D: .; V: TRBV21-1; CDR3: CASSRRGRGSYEQYF; DNA: TGTGCCAGCAGCAGAAGGGGGAGGGGGTCCTACGAGCAGTACTTC
J: TRBJ2-7; size: .; D: .; V: TRBV5-1; CDR3: CASSFPGNYEQYF; DNA: TGCGCCAGCAGCTTTCCAGGAAACTACGAGCAGTACTTC
J: TRBJ2-2; size: .; D: TRBD2; V: TRBV14; CDR3: CASSQGLAGYTGELFF; DNA: TGTGCCAGCAGCCAAGGGCTAGCGGGTTACACCGGGGAGCTGTTTTTT
J: TRBJ2-3; size: .; D: TRBD2; V: TRBV6-5; CDR3: CATQRGVADTQYF; DNA: TGTGCCACCCAACGGGGGGTAGCAGATACGCAGTATTTT